This T cell receptor (beta chain) was identified during a study of vaccination effects on CD4 cells after COVID-19 (dated by TCRdb to the early 2020s). Background for the entire study: Across the study, the median time from the second dose to post-vaccine sampling was 72 days (range 14 to 241). SARS-CoV-2 spike-specific CD4+ TCR repertoires from before and after mRNA vaccination were compared in COVID-19 convalescent patients and in infection-naive vaccine recipients. A total of approximately 9 COVID-19 convalescent patients and a few SARS-CoV-2-naive healthy vaccine recipients were included in the full study. Cultures from other donors in the study were sequenced using the Oncomine TCR Beta short-read assay on an Illumina iSeq 100. The study at large found these results: Clones induced by infection and clones induced by vaccination both contracted markedly at late timepoints after vaccination, which fits with T cell responses waning over time. Among healthy vaccine recipients, nearly all vaccine-induced clones were SARS-CoV-2 mono-reactive, and only 1 of 255 was cross-reactive with common cold coronaviruses. Only a small number of convalescent patients were included, and no early post-infection timepoints were available, which limited the study.

This clone showed up just a few times. Its antigen remains unidentified. No much larger clonotype is one base removed from it; base qualities were not supplied. Libraries were prepared through the immunoSEQ multiplex PCR assay. TCR beta CDR3 sequencing was performed on DNA from the cultured, isolated CD4+ T cells. From the authors' description of their analysis: Non-productive TCR sequences were discarded, and reads were trimmed to the CDR3 region, with only CDR3s of 7 or more amino acids retained. The MANAFEST web app was used to pick out antigen-specific clonotypes by comparing their expansion in peptide wells with that in reference cultures. Positive clones required FDR<0.05 expansion versus reference and all other wells, odds ratio above 5, and frequency above 0.1% in two replicate wells. A clonotype was called cross-reactive if it was significantly expanded both in SARS-CoV-2 spike wells and in at least one common cold coronavirus spike condition. CDR3 similarity was assessed by Levenshtein distance using the stringdist R package, and unrooted trees were constructed with ape in R 3.6.1. TCRdb stores this immuneACCESS table with in-frame sequences only. Part of the clones is absent; in the studies checked, under half of the shortfall reflects unresolved V genes, and no reason is known for the rest. From that table come the V and J calls and clone size; the DNA was used to work out D and trimming. Counted in this sample were about 81,000 clones; under 85% of them appeared once. Clones ranked in the top ten supply roughly 1.1% of the sample.

CDR1 and CDR2 are drawn from the germline V gene (reference sequence): SEHNR, FQNEAQ. Trimming takes 5 bases from V and 4 bases from J, and the germline ends sit 14 bases apart. From its cysteine to its phenylalanine, the CDR3 spans 14 amino acids. The kept DNA is CDR3 alone, 42 bases in frame from the first base. The ViraFEST assay stimulated PBMC with viral peptide pools and then used TCR sequencing to identify antigen-specific CD4+ T cell clonotypes by expansion. After less than 13 days of culture, CD4+ T cells were isolated with the EasySep CD4+ T cell isolation kit. Participants received two doses of either the BNT162b2 or the mRNA-1273 mRNA SARS-CoV-2 vaccine. Negative nucleocapsid antibody results before and after vaccination confirmed that the healthy vaccine recipients had no prior SARS-CoV-2 infection. Each well held over 1.5 million PBMC cultured in IMDM containing approximately 5% human AB serum, roughly 9.6 IU/ml IL-2 and gentamicin, along with around 11 ug/ml peptides. Half of the culture medium was replaced with fresh IL-2-containing medium on days 3 and 7. Unless otherwise noted, each peptide stimulation condition was cultured in triplicate wells. Using Ficoll-Paque Plus gradient centrifugation, PBMC were separated from whole blood and then either used fresh or cryopreserved at -140C. The overlapping peptide pools covered the spike proteins of SARS-CoV-2 as well as those of the common cold coronaviruses HCoV-NL63, HCoV-OC43 and HCoV-229E. Genomic DNA was extracted from cultured CD4+ T cells with the QIAamp micro DNA kit.

The clonotype was recovered from a human donor who received a COVID-19 vaccine. This sequence uses TRBV7-9 and TRBJ1-2; TRBD1 is perhaps the D gene, given 5 matching bases. The specimen comprised CD4+ T cells from PBMCs cultured with HCoV-OC43 spike peptides, sampled after COVID-19 vaccination. This specimen's cell subset or site label, interpreted: HCoV-OC43 spike overlapping peptide pool stimulation. The sequence in DNA is TGTGCCAGCAGCCCCGGCGACAGTTTCTATGGCTACACCTTC. It translates to CASSPGDSFYGYTF.